This TCR beta chain emerged from a study of T cells in Graves' hyperthyroidism and ophthalmopathy. Newly diagnosed hyperthyroidism patients aged 18 to 65 years had disease lasting under 2 months. Used for diagnoses were clinical symptoms, serum thyroxine and TRAb, thyroid ultrasound and orbital computed tomography. Authors of the study amplified TCR beta CDR3 regions from RNA transcripts. HTBI primers drove first-round RT-PCR of the TCR CDR3. Using its own MiXCR run on the multiplex PCR reads, TCRdb lists one record per CDR3 protein. In the table there are hundreds of thousands of distinct CDR3 sequences, under 60% of which are singletons. There are 15 residues in the CDR3. CDR1 is SGHAT, CDR2 FQNNGV, per germline. V lost 5 bases and J 2 bases, leaving 15 bases between the germline ends. Study-level points and caveats: Through a model of 13 V-J features, ophthalmopathy was separated from stable hyperthyroidism. The majority of expanded thyroid clonotypes above 0.001 also appeared in blood.

To note about this clonotype: Its cognate antigen is unknown.

V usage is TRBV11-2 and J usage is TRBJ2-5; TRBD1 might be the D (6 bases). This clonotype was obtained from a woman aged 18-30 years with Graves' hyperthyroidism. The sequencing sample was made of peripheral blood or thyroid tissue (not recorded which). The DNA of the CDR3 is TGTGCCAGCAGCCCCCACAGGGAAGGGCAAGAGACCCAGTACTTC. It encodes CASSPHREGQETQYF.